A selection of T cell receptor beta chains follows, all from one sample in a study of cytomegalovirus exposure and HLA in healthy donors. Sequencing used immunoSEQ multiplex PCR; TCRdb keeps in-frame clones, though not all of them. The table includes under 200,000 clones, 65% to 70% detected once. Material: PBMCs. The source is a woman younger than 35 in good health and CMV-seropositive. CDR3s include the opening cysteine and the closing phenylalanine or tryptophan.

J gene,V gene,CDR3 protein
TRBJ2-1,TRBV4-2,CASSQPYSSYNEQFF
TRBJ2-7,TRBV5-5,CASSLTGEQYF
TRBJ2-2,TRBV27,CASSLSTGVTGELFF
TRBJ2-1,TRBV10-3,CAISDLLAGEWHEQFF
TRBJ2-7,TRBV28,CASKGLDYEQYF
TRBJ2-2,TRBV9,CASSPGTLTGELFF
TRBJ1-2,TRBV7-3,CASSLHSVPQGANDGYTF
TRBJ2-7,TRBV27,CASSLRQSSWMRGEQYF
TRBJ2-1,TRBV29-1,CSVTKAGGLYNEQFF
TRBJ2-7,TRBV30,CAWSVGHLSYEQYF
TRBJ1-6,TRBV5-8,CASSLVGRGSSPLHF
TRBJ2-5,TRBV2,CASRAPGQGETQYF
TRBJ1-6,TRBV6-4,CASRDRENSPLHF
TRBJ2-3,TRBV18,CASTGQITQDTQYF
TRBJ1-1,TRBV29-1,CSVGHLLNTEAFF
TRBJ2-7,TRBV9,CASSARSGTQTTYEQYF
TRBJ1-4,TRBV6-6,CASSQYLTGSDEKLFF
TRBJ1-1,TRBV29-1,CSGAQQLYTEAFF
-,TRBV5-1,CASSWARLAAYEQYF
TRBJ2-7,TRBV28,CASSFMGLASGEQYF
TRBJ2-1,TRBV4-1,CASSQPRGNEQFF
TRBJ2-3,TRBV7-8,CASSLGGRARTDTQYF
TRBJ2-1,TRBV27,CASSPRGAGEQFF
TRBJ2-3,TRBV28,CASSSTVSGTSTDTQYF
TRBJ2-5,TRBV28,CASTSRGKTQYF
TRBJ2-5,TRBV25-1,CASSEAGRETQYF
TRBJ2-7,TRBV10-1,CASSETAGAYEQYF
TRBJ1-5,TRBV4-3,CASSLDRGTLQPQHF
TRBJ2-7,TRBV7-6,CASRPTGTGEGEQYF
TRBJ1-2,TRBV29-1,CSVRQGEGSGYTF
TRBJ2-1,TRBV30,CACHRGVTYNEQFF
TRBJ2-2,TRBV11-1,CASSFTGGNTGELFF
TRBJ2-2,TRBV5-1,CASSLWTSGKYSGELFF
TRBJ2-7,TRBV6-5,CASSSRRGVGEQYF
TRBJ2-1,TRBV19,CATVGGGRTYNEQFF
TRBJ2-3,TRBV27,CASSSTASGLAGGLRETDTQYF
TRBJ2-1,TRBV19,CASSEGLNSLPQFF
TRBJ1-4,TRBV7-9,CASSSGSTGGVEKLFF
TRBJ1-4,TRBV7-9,CASSLRGEKLFF
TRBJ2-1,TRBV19,CASRLEGYSYNEQFF
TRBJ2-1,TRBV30,CARTSGGVNEQFF
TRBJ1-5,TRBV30,CAWSDDPSRPQHF
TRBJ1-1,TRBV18,CASSPNRANTEAFF
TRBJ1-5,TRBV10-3,CAISGSTVGQPQHF
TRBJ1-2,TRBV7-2,CASSSLNYGYTF
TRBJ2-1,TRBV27,CASSDSTRSYNEQFF
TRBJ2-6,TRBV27,CASSLGQYRVGAGANVLTF
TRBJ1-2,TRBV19,CASTDTATGPAGYTF
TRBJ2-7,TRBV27,CASSWTSSAYEQYF
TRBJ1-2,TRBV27,CASSFLGTPYGYTF
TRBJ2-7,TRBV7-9,CASSFPLAGVSYEQYF
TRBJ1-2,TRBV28,CASSSPRGGDYGYTF
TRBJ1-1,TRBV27,CASSFRASPGDTEAFF
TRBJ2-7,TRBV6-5,CASSLSGTTYEQYF